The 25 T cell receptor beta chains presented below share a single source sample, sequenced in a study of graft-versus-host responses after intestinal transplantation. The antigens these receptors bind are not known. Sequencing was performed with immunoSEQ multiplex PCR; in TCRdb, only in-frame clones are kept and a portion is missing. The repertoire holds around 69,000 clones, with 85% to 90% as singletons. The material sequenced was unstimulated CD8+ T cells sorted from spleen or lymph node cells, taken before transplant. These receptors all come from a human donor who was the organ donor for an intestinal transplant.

CDR3 coding DNA: TGTGCCAGCAGTTTAACCGGGATCACAGATACGCAGTATTTT. It yields the protein CASSLTGITDTQYF. The genes are TRBV27 and TRBJ2-3, with D possibly being TRBD2 (5 bases). The V end lost 2 bases, the J end lost 2 bases, and 8 bases lay between the germline ends. The CDR3 totals 14 residues. CDR1 and CDR2 from the germline V gene are MNHEY and SMNVEV (reference sequence).

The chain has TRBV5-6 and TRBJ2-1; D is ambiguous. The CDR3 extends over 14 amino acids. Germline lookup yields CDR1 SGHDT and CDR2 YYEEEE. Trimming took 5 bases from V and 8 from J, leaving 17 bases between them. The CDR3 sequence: CASSWVASTDEQFF. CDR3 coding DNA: TGTGCCAGCAGTTGGGTAGCTTCGACCGATGAGCAGTTCTTC.

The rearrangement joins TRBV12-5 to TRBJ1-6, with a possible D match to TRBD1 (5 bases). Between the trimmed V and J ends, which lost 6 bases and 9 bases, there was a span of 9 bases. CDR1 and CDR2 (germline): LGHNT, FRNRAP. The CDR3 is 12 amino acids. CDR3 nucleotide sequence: TGTGCTAGTGGGACAGTTTGTTCACCCCTCCACTTT. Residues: CASGTVCSPLHF.

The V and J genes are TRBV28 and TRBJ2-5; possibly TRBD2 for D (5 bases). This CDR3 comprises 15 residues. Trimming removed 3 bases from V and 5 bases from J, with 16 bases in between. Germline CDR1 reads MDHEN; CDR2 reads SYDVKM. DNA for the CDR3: TGTGCCAGCAGTTTTCGGGCGGGTTGGGTGGAGACCCAGTACTTC. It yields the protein CASSFRAGWVETQYF.

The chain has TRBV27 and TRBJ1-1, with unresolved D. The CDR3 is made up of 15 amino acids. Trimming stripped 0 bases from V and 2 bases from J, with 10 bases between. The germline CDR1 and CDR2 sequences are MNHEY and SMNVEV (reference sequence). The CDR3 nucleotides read TGTGCCAGCAGTTTATCGCCAGGCGTTAACACTGAAGCTTTCTTT. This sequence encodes CASSLSPGVNTEAFF.

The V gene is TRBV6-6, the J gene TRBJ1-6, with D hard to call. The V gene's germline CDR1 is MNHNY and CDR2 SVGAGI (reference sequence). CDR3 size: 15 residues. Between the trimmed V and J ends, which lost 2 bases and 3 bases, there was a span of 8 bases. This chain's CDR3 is CASSYNSVYNSPLHF. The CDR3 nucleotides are TGTGCCAGCAGTTACAACTCGGTCTATAATTCACCCCTCCACTTT.

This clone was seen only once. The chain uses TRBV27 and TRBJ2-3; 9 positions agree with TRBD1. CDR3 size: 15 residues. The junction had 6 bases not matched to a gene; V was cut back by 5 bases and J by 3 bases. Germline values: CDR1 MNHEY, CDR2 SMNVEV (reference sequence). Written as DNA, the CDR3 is TGTGCCAGCAGTCTGACAGGGGGGATGACAGATACGCAGTATTTT. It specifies CASSLTGGMTDTQYF.

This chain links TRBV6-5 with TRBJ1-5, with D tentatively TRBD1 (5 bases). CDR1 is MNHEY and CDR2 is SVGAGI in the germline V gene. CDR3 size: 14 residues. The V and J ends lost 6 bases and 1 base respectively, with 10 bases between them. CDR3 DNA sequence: TGTGCCAGCAGCCAAGACAGAAGCAATCAGCCCCAGCATTTT. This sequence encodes CASSQDRSNQPQHF.

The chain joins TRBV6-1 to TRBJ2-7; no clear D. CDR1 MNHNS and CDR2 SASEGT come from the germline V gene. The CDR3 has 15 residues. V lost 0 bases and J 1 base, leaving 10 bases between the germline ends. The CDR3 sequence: CASSEAQLPSYEQYV. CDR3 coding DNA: TGTGCCAGCAGTGAAGCGCAACTACCGTCCTACGAGCAGTACGTC.

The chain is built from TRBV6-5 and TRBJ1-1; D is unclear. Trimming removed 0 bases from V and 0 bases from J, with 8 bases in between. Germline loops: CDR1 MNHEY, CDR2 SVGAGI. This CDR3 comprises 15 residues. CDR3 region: CASSYSGEMNTEAFF. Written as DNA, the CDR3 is TGTGCCAGCAGTTACTCCGGGGAGATGAACACTGAAGCTTTCTTT.

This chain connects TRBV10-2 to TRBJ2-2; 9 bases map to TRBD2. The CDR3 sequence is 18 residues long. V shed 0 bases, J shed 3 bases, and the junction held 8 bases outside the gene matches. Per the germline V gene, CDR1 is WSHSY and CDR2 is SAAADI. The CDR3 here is CASSESYQVAGDTGELFF. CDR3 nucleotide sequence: TGCGCCAGCAGTGAGTCCTACCAGGTAGCGGGGGACACCGGGGAGCTGTTTTTT.

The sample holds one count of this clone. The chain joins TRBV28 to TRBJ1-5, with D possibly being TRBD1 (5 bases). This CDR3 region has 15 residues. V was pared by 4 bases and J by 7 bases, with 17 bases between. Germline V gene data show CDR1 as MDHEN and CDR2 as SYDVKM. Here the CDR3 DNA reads TGTGCCAGCAGTTCCATAAGTACCGACAGACAGCCCCAGCATTTT. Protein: CASSSISTDRQPQHF. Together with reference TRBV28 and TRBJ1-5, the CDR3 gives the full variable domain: DVKVTQSSRYLVKRTGEKVFLECVQDMDHENMFWYRQDPGLGLRLIYFSYDVKMKEKGDIPEGYSVSREKKERFSLILESASTNQTSMYLCASSSISTDRQPQHFGDGTRLSIL.

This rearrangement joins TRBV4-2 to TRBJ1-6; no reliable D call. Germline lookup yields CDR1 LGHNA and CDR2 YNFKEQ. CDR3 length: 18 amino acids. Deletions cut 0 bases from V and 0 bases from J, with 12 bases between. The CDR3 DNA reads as TGTGCCAGCAGCCAAGATAGGGCGGGAAGCTCCTATAATTCACCCCTCCACTTT. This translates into CASSQDRAGSSYNSPLHF.

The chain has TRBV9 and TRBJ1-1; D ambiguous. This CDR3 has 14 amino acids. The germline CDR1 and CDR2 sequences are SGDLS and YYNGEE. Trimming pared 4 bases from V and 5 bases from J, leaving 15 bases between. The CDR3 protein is CASSLSGGETEAFF. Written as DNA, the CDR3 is TGTGCCAGCAGCCTATCTGGCGGGGAAACTGAAGCTTTCTTT.

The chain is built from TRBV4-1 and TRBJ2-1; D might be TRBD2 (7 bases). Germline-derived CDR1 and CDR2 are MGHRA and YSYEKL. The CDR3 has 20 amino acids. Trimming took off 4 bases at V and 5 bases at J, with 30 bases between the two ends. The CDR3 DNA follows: TGCGCCAGCAGCCGAGTCCTAGTGGGGGGGCGGCCGAACATCAACAATGAGCAGTTCTTC. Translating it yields CASSRVLVGGRPNINNEQFF.

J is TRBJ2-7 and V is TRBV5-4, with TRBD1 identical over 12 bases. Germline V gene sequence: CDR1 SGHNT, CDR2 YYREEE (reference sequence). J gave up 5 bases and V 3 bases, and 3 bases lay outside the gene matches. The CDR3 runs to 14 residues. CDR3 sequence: CASSWGQGADEQYV. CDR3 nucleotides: TGTGCCAGCAGCTGGGGACAGGGGGCCGACGAGCAGTACGTC.

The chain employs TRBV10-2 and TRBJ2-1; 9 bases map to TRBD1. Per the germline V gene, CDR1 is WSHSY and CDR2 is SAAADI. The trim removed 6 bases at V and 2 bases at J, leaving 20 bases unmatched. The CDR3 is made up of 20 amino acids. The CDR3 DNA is TGCGCCAGCAGAGCACTCATACGGACAGGGGTCGAGCCTCCCTACAATGAGCAGTTCTTC. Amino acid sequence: CASRALIRTGVEPPYNEQFF.

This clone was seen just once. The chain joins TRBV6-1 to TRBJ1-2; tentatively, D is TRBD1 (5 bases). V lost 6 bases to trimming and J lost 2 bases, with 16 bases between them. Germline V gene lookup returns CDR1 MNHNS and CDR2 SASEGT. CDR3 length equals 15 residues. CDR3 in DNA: TGTGCCAGCAGGTTCAGTGGGGCCTCCAACTATGGCTACACCTTC. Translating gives CASRFSGASNYGYTF.

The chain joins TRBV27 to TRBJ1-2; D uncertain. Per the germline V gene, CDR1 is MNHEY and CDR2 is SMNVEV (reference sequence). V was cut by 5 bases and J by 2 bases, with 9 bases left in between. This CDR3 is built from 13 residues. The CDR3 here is CASSLGPNYGYTF. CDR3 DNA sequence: TGTGCCAGCAGTCTAGGCCCAAACTATGGCTACACCTTC.

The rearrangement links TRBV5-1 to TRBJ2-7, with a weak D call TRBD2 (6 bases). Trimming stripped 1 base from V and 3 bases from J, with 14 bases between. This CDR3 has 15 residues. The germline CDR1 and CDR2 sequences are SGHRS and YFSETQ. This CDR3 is CASSLSGLRDYEQYV. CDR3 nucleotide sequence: TGCGCCAGCAGCTTGTCGGGACTCAGGGACTACGAGCAGTACGTC.

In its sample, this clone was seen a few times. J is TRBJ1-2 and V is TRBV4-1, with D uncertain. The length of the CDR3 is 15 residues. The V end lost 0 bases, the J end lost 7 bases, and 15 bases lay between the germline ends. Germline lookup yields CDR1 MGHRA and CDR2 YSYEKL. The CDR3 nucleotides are TGCGCCAGCAGCCAAGATCGGCCTACACGCGGTGGCTACACCTTC. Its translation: CASSQDRPTRGGYTF.

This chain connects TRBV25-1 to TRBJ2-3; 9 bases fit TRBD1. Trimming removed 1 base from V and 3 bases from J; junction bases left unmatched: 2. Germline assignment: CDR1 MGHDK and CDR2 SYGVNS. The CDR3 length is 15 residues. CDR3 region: CASSESDRGTDTQYF. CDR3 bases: TGTGCCAGCAGTGAATCAGACAGGGGGACAGATACGCAGTATTTT.

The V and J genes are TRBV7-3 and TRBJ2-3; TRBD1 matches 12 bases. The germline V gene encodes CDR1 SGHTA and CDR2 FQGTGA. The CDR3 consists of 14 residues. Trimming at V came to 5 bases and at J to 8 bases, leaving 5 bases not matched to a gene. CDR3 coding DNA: TGTGCCAGCAGCCCGGGACAGGGGGCTGGTACGCAGTATTTT. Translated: CASSPGQGAGTQYF. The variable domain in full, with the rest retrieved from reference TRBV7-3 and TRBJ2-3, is GAGVSQTPSNKVTEKGKYVELRCDPISGHTALYWYRQSLGQGPEFLIYFQGTGAADDSGLPNDRFFAVRPEGSVSTLKIQRTERGDSAVYLCASSPGQGAGTQYFGPGTRLTVL.

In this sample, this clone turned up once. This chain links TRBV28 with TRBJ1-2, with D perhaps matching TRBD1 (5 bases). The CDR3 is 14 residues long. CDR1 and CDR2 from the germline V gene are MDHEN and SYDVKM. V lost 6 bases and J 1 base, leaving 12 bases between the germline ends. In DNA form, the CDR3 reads TGTGCCAGCAGCATCGACAGTTATAACTATGGCTACACCTTC. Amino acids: CASSIDSYNYGYTF.

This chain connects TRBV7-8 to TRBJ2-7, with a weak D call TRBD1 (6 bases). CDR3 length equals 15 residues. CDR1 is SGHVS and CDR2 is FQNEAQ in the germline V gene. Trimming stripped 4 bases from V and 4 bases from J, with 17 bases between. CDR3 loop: CASSYLGPGTYEQYV. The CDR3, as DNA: TGTGCCAGCAGCTATTTGGGTCCAGGGACATACGAGCAGTACGTC.